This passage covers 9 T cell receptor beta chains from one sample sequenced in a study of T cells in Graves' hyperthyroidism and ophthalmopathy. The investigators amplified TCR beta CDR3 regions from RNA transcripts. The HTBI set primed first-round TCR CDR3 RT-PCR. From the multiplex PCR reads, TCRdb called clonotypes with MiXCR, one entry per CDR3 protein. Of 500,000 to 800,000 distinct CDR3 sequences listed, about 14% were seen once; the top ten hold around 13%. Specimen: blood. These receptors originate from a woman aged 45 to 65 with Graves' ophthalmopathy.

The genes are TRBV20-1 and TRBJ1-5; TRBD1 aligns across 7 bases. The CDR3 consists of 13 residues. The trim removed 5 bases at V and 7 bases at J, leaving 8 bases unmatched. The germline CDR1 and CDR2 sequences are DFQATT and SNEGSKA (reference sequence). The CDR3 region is CSARQGLEQPQHF. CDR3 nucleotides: TGCAGTGCTCGACAGGGATTAGAACAGCCCCAGCATTTT.

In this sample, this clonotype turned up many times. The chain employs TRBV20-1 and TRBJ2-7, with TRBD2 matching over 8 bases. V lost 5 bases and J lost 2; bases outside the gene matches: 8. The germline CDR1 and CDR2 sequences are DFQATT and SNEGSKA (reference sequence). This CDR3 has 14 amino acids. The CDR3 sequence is CSAQPEAGAYEQYF. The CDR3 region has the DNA TGCAGTGCTCAACCCGAAGCGGGAGCCTACGAGCAGTACTTC.

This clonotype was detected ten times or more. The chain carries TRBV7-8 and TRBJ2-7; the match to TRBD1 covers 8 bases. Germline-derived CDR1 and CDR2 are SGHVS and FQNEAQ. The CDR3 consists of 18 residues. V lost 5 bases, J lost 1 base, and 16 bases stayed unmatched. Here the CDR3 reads CASSRKISQGAPSYEQYF. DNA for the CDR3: TGTGCCAGCAGCCGAAAGATTTCGCAGGGGGCGCCTTCCTACGAGCAGTACTTC.

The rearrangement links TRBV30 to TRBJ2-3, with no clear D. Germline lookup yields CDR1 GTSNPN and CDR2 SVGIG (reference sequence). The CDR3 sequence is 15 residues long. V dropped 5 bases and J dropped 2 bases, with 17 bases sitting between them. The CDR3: CAWGLGSSYTDTQYF. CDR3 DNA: TGTGCCTGGGGTCTGGGTAGCAGTTACACAGATACGCAGTATTTT.

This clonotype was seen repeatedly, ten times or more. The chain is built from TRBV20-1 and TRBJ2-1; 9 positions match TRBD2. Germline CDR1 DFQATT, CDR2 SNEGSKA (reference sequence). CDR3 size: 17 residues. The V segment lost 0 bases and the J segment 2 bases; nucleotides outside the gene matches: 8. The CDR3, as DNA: TGCAGTGCTAGAGATCGTCGGTCTAGCGGGACCTACAATGAGCAGTTCTTC. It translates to CSARDRRSSGTYNEQFF.

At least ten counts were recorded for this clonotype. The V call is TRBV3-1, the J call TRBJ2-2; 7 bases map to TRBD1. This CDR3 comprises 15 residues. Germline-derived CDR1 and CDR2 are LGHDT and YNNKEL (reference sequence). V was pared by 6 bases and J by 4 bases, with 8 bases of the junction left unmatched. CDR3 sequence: CASRRTPGGTGELFF. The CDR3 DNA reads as TGTGCCAGCAGGAGGACCCCAGGGGGCACCGGGGAGCTGTTTTTT.

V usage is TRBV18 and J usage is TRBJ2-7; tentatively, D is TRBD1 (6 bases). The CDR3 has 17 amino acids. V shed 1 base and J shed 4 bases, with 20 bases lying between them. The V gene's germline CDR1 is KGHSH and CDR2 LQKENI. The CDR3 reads CASSPRFQGQTLYEQYF. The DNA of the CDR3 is TGTGCCAGCTCACCACGTTTCCAAGGACAGACCCTTTACGAGCAGTACTTC.

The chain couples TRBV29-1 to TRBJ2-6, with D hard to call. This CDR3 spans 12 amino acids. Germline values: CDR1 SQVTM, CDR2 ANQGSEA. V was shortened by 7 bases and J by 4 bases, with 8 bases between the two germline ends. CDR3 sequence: CSAREGANVLTF. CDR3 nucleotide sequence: TGCAGCGCCCGAGAGGGGGCCAACGTCCTGACTTTC.

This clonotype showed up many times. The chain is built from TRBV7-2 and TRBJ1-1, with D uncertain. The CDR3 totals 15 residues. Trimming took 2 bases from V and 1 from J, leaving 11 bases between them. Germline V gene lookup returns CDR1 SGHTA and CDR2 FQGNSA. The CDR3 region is CASSLNWVRNTEAFF. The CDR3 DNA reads TGTGCCAGCAGCTTAAATTGGGTGAGGAACACTGAAGCTTTCTTT.